This passage covers 25 T cell receptor beta chains from one sample sequenced in a study of Graves' ophthalmopathy and Graves' hyperthyroidism. Scientists amplified the TCR beta CDR3 regions from RNA transcripts. Second-round multiplex PCR followed a first-round RT-PCR using HTBI primers. TCRdb used MiXCR to reprocess the multiplex PCR reads, holding one entry per CDR3 protein. The sample shows a few hundred thousand distinct CDR3 sequences, 15% of them seen only once. What was sequenced was peripheral blood. These receptors were obtained from a woman between 18 and 30 years old with stable Graves' hyperthyroidism.

This chain joins TRBV3-1 and TRBJ1-2; D is uncertain. This CDR3 has 13 residues. V dropped 1 base and J dropped 4 bases, with 7 bases sitting between them. CDR1 is LGHDT, CDR2 YNNKEL, per germline (reference sequence). CDR3 DNA sequence: TGTGCCAGCAGCCAAGCGGTCCCCTATGGCTACACCTTC. It codes for CASSQAVPYGYTF.

This clonotype has a count of ten or more. The V gene is TRBV12-3 or TRBV12-4, the J gene TRBJ1-2, with D unresolved. The CDR3 spans 13 residues. Trimming shortened V by 2 bases and J by 3 bases, and 7 bases separated the two germline ends. CDR3 in amino acids: CASSLLGDYGYTF. The CDR3 DNA follows: TGTGCCAGCAGTTTACTTGGGGACTATGGCTACACCTTC.

There are many counts of this clonotype. This chain links TRBV20-1 with TRBJ2-7; D perhaps matches TRBD2 (6 bases). CDR3 size: 15 residues. In germline, CDR1 is DFQATT, CDR2 SNEGSKA (reference sequence). Trimming removed 0 bases from V and 3 bases from J, with 15 bases in between. CDR3 in amino acids: CSARDPGRGLYEQYF. The CDR3 DNA is TGCAGTGCTAGAGATCCGGGGCGGGGCCTCTACGAGCAGTACTTC.

This clonotype was counted at least ten times. The chain links TRBV20-1 to TRBJ2-7; weak D call: TRBD2 (5 bases). V lost 3 bases, J lost 2 bases, and 17 bases lay in between. Germline V gene sequence: CDR1 DFQATT, CDR2 SNEGSKA (reference sequence). The CDR3 spans 15 residues. CDR3 in amino acids: CSASLPGRTPYEQYF. Here the CDR3 DNA reads TGCAGTGCTAGCCTACCCGGGCGGACTCCCTACGAGCAGTACTTC.

In its sample, this clonotype was seen many times. This rearrangement joins TRBV2 to TRBJ1-1; D possibly corresponds to TRBD1 (6 bases). CDR3 length equals 9 residues. The germline V gene encodes CDR1 SNHLY and CDR2 FYNNEI. The ends were cut back, 9 bases at V and 8 bases at J, with 7 bases in the middle. CDR3 residues: CASGQEAFF. CDR3 nucleotides: TGTGCCAGTGGACAGGAAGCTTTCTTT.

The chain is built from TRBV12-3 or TRBV12-4 and TRBJ2-7; the D gene is possibly TRBD1 (6 bases). This CDR3 region has 12 residues. Trimming left V 3 bases short and J 10 bases short, with 13 bases between. CDR3 nucleotides: TGTGCCAGCAGTTTCGGGACACCACTCCAGTACTTC. Translating it yields CASSFGTPLQYF.

At least ten counts were recorded for this clonotype. The chain uses TRBV6-2 or TRBV6-3 and TRBJ1-1; possibly TRBD1 for D (6 bases). CDR3 length: 15 residues. Trimming removed 8 bases at V and 3 bases at J, with 19 bases between. The germline CDR1 and CDR2 sequences are MNHEY and SVGEGT. The CDR3, as DNA: TGTGCCAGCCATACTCACGAACAGGGTGACACTGAAGCTTTCTTT. Amino acid sequence: CASHTHEQGDTEAFF.

This clonotype was counted ten times or more. V is TRBV11-2 and J is TRBJ1-1; maybe TRBD1 (6 bases). CDR3 size: 17 residues. Trimming took off 5 bases at V and 4 bases at J, with 23 bases between the two ends. Germline V gives CDR1 SGHAT, CDR2 FQNNGV. CDR3 region: CASSPRPQGRVATEAFF. The CDR3 DNA is TGTGCCAGCAGCCCGCGGCCTCAGGGGCGCGTTGCCACTGAAGCTTTCTTT.

The CDR3 DNA is TGCGCCAGCAGCGGAGGACAGGGGAAAGAGACCCAGTACTTC. Its protein is CASSGGQGKETQYF. The V gene is TRBV5-1, the J gene TRBJ2-5; TRBD1 matches 9 bases. Germline V gene data show CDR1 as SGHRS and CDR2 as YFSETQ. This CDR3 region has 14 residues. The V segment lost 4 bases and the J segment 3 bases; nucleotides outside the gene matches: 4. The variable domain in full, with the rest retrieved from reference TRBV5-1 and TRBJ2-5, is KAGVTQTPRYLIKTRGQQVTLSCSPISGHRSVSWYQQTPGQGLQFLFEYFSETQRNKGNFPGRFSGRQFSNSRSEMNVSTLELGDSALYLCASSGGQGKETQYFGPGTRLLVL.

Ten or more counts support this clonotype. The rearrangement links TRBV19 to TRBJ1-6; 7 positions match TRBD1. The CDR3 is 14 amino acids. Per germline, CDR1 LNHDA and CDR2 SQIVND (reference sequence). V dropped 4 bases and J dropped 10; count of bases not matched to a gene: 7. The CDR3 sequence: CASSKTGSGSPLHF. The CDR3 DNA sequence: TGTGCCAGTAGTAAGACAGGGAGCGGCTCACCCCTCCACTTT.

The V gene is TRBV25-1, the J gene TRBJ2-2; the D gene could be TRBD1 or TRBD2 (5 bases each). Germline V gene lookup returns CDR1 MGHDK and CDR2 SYGVNS. This CDR3 is built from 13 residues. V shed 8 bases and J shed 7 bases, with 14 bases lying between them. CDR3 region: CASGSEGHGELFF. The CDR3 DNA follows: TGTGCCAGCGGTTCAGAGGGGCACGGGGAGCTGTTTTTT.

This clonotype was counted at least ten times. The chain carries TRBV5-1 and TRBJ1-2; D is unresolved. Germline values: CDR1 SGHRS, CDR2 YFSETQ. V was cut by 5 bases and J by 3 bases, with 23 bases left in between. The CDR3 runs 17 residues. The CDR3 nucleotides are TGCGCCAGCAGGCCCCGACTTGGAAAACTAAGGGACTATGGCTACACCTTC. Its protein product is CASRPRLGKLRDYGYTF. Using reference TRBV5-1 and TRBJ1-2 for the parts outside the CDR3, the full variable domain is KAGVTQTPRYLIKTRGQQVTLSCSPISGHRSVSWYQQTPGQGLQFLFEYFSETQRNKGNFPGRFSGRQFSNSRSEMNVSTLELGDSALYLCASRPRLGKLRDYGYTFGSGTRLTVV.

Many counts were recorded for this clonotype. The V and J genes are TRBV12-3 or TRBV12-4 and TRBJ2-7; no clear D. V gave up 6 bases and J gave up 4 bases, with 10 bases separating them. This CDR3 spans 12 amino acids. The CDR3 DNA sequence: TGTGCCAGCAGCTTCGGGTCTTACGAGCAGTACTTC. Translating it yields CASSFGSYEQYF.

This clonotype has a count of ten or more. The gene calls are TRBV12-3 or TRBV12-4 and TRBJ1-5, with D possibly matching TRBD1 (5 bases). There are 14 residues in the CDR3. V lost 5 bases and J lost 2, with 10 bases in between. DNA for the CDR3: TGTGCCAGCAGTGCGCTCAGGGGCAATCAGCCCCAGCATTTT. It is translated as CASSALRGNQPQHF.

The chain has TRBV11-2 and TRBJ2-5; maybe TRBD1 (6 bases). Trimming took 1 base from V and 2 from J, leaving 17 bases between them. In germline, CDR1 is SGHAT, CDR2 FQNNGV. CDR3 length: 17 amino acids. The CDR3: CASSLGSSWGPQETQYF. The CDR3, as DNA: TGTGCCAGCAGCTTAGGGTCGTCTTGGGGGCCACAAGAGACCCAGTACTTC.

This rearrangement joins TRBV24-1 to TRBJ1-5; D gene uncertain. V was pared by 4 bases and J by 0 bases, with 6 bases between. Germline lookup yields CDR1 KGHDR and CDR2 SFDVKD. This CDR3 is 14 amino acids long. CDR3 DNA sequence: TGTGCCACCAGTGAGCAGTATAGCAATCAGCCCCAGCATTTT. Translation gives CATSEQYSNQPQHF.

This clonotype was counted between two and nine times. The genes are TRBV12-5 and TRBJ2-2; D assignment may be TRBD1 or TRBD2 (6 bases each). Germline CDR1 reads LGHNT; CDR2 reads FRNRAP. This CDR3 comprises 14 residues. The V end was cut by 7 bases, the J end by 1 base, with 10 bases between. The CDR3 coding sequence is TGTGCTAGTGATGGGGGGCAGAACACCGGGGAGCTGTTTTTT. This sequence encodes CASDGGQNTGELFF.

This clonotype was picked up many times. J is TRBJ1-1 and V is TRBV6-5, with a weak D call TRBD1 (5 bases). The CDR3 covers 14 residues. The germline gives CDR1 MNHEY, CDR2 SVGAGI. The V end was cut by 2 bases, the J end by 8 bases, with 15 bases between. The CDR3 here is CASSYRSVGAEAFF. The CDR3 bases are TGTGCCAGCAGTTACAGGTCGGTTGGGGCAGAAGCTTTCTTT.

This clonotype showed up many times. This chain links TRBV6-1 with TRBJ1-1; D ambiguous. The CDR3 is 12 amino acids. V shed 8 bases and J shed 0 bases, with 7 bases lying between them. The V gene's germline CDR1 is MNHNS and CDR2 SASEGT. The CDR3 loop reads CASLRMNTEAFF. Written as DNA, the CDR3 is TGTGCCAGCCTGAGGATGAACACTGAAGCTTTCTTT.

This clonotype was seen more than once but under ten times. The chain uses TRBV7-9 and TRBJ1-2; 7 nucleotides agree with TRBD1. Germline V gives CDR1 SEHNR, CDR2 FQNEAQ (reference sequence). The CDR3 sequence is 14 residues long. V shed 3 bases and J 6 bases; nucleotides not matched to a gene: 7. The CDR3 loop is CASSFLTGDDGYTF. In nucleotides, the CDR3 is TGTGCCAGCAGCTTCTTAACAGGGGATGATGGCTACACCTTC.

This clonotype was observed many times. This chain links TRBV28 with TRBJ2-7; no clear D. The V and J ends lost 5 bases and 6 bases respectively, with 11 bases between them. The CDR3 length is 12 residues. Germline assignment: CDR1 MDHEN and CDR2 SYDVKM. DNA of the CDR3: TGTGCCAGCAGTATCCGGACGGGCGAGCAGTACTTC. Protein sequence: CASSIRTGEQYF.

V is TRBV18 and J is TRBJ1-2; 7 nucleotides line up with TRBD1. Germline V gives CDR1 KGHSH, CDR2 LQKENI. J was trimmed by 8 bases and V by 5 bases; bases with no gene match: 11. The CDR3 length is 14 residues. CDR3: CASSSIDRVGGYTF. As DNA, the CDR3 is TGTGCCAGCTCATCTATAGACAGGGTCGGCGGCTACACCTTC. Drawing the rest from reference TRBV18 and TRBJ1-2, the complete variable domain is NAGVMQNPRHLVRRRGQEARLRCSPMKGHSHVYWYRQLPEEGLKFMVYLQKENIIDESGMPKERFSAEFPKEGPSILRIQQVVRGDSAAYFCASSSIDRVGGYTFGSGTRLTVV.

This clonotype was counted at least ten times. The genes are TRBV7-3 and TRBJ2-5, with D tentatively TRBD2 (7 bases). Germline-derived CDR1 and CDR2 are SGHTA and FQGTGA. CDR3 length: 16 residues. The germline V and J ends were trimmed by 2 bases and 1 base, with 14 bases remaining between them. The CDR3 loop is CASSLAAGAPQETQYF. CDR3 DNA sequence: TGTGCCAGCAGCTTAGCGGCGGGGGCCCCCCAAGAGACCCAGTACTTC.

This clonotype came up many times. The V and J genes are TRBV9 and TRBJ1-2, with 7 bases aligning to TRBD1. CDR1 is SGDLS and CDR2 is YYNGEE in the germline V gene. V was clipped by 2 bases and J by 4 bases; unmatched bases: 2. CDR3 length: 13 residues. The CDR3: CASSVGQVYGYTF. The CDR3 DNA reads as TGTGCCAGCAGCGTCGGACAGGTCTATGGCTACACCTTC.

Note on this clonotype: With a much larger clone just one base away, this may be a read error. V and J are TRBV15 and TRBJ2-7; 11 bases are shared with TRBD1. The germline CDR1 and CDR2 sequences are LNHNV and YYDKDF (reference sequence). The CDR3 consists of 15 residues. This CDR3 reads CAISRGGQGVLEQYF. The CDR3 coding sequence is TGTGCCATCAGCAGAGGGGGACAGGGGGTTCTTGAGCAGTACTTC.